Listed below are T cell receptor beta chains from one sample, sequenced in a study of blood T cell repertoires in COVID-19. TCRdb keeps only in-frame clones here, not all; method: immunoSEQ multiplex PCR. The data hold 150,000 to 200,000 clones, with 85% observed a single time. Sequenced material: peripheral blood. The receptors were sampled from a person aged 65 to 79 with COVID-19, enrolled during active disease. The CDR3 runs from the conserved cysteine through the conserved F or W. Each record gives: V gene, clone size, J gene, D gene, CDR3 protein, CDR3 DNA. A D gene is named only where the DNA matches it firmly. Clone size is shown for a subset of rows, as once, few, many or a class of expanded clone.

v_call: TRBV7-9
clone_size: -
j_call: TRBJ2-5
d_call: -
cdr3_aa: CASSLIRGQETQYF
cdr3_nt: TGTGCCAGCAGCCTAATACGTGGCCAAGAGACCCAGTACTTC

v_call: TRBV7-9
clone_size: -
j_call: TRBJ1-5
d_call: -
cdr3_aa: CASSFGPPYNQPQHF
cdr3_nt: TGTGCCAGCAGCTTCGGTCCTCCGTACAATCAGCCCCAGCATTTT

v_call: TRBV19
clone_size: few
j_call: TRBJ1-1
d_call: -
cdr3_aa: CASTNGDLNTEAFF
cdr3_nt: TGTGCCAGTACCAACGGGGATTTGAACACTGAAGCTTTCTTT

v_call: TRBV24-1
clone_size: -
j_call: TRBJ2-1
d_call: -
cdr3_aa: CATSSTRNEQFF
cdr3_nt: TGTGCCACCAGTAGTACTAGGAATGAGCAGTTCTTC

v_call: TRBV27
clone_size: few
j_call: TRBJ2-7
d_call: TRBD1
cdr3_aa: CASSLYTGAYEQYF
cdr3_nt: TGTGCCAGCAGTTTATACACAGGGGCATACGAGCAGTACTTC

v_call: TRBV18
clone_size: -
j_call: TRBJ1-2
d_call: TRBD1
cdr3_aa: CASSPQGADYGYTF
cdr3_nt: TGTGCCAGCTCACCACAGGGGGCGGACTATGGCTACACCTTC

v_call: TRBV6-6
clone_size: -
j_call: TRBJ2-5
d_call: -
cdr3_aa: CASSYGGERQETQYF
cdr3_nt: TGTGCCAGCAGTTACGGCGGGGAGCGGCAAGAGACCCAGTACTTC

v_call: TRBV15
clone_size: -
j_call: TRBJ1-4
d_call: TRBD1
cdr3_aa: CATSREPGGYEKLFF
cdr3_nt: TGTGCCACCAGCAGAGAACCAGGGGGCTATGAAAAACTGTTTTTT

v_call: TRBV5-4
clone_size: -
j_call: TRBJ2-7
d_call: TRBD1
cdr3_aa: CASSYLNRQGGPNEQYF
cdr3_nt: TGTGCCAGCAGCTACCTAAACCGACAGGGGGGCCCTAACGAGCAGTACTTC

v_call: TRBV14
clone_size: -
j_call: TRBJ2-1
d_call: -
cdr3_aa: CASSQVTGYYNEQFF
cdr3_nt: TGTGCCAGCAGCCAAGTAACGGGGTACTACAATGAGCAGTTCTTC

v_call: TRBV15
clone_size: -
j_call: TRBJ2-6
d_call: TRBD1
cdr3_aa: CATGTGGSGANVLTF
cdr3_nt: TGTGCCACCGGGACAGGGGGCTCTGGGGCCAACGTCCTGACTTTC

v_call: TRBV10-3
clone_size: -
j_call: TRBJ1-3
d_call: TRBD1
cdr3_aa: CAIRRTGGDTIYF
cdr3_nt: TGTGCCATCAGAAGGACAGGGGGAGACACCATATATTTT

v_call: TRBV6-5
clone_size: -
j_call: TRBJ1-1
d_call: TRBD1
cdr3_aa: CASRSGTGVNTEAFF
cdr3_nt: TGTGCCAGCAGATCTGGGACAGGCGTGAACACTGAAGCTTTCTTT

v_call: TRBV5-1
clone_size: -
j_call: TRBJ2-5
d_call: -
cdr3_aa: CASSQGQWETQYF
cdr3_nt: TGCGCCAGCAGCCAGGGGCAGTGGGAGACCCAGTACTTC

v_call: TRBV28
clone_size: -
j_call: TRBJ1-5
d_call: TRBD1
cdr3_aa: CASSYPPGQRNQPQHF
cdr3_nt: TGTGCCAGCAGTTACCCCCCGGGACAGAGGAATCAGCCCCAGCATTTT

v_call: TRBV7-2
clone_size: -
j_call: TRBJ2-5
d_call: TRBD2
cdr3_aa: CASSLGEGQETQYF
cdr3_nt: TGTGCCAGCAGCTTAGGGGAGGGGCAAGAGACCCAGTACTTC

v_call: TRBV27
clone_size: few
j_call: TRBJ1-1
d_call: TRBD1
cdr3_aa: CASSTRQGATEAFF
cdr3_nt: TGTGCCAGCAGTACAAGACAGGGGGCCACTGAAGCTTTCTTT

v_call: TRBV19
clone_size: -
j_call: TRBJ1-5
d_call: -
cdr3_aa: CASRTGGANNQPQHF
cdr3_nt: TGTGCCAGTAGGACCGGAGGGGCCAACAATCAGCCCCAGCATTTT

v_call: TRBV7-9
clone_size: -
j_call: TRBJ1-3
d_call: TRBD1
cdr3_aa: CASSPGQGPGNTIYF
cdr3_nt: TGTGCCAGCAGCCCCGGACAGGGACCTGGAAACACCATATATTTT

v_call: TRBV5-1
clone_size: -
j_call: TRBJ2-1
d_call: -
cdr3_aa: CASSLQPGSYNEQFF
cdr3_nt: TGCGCCAGCAGCTTACAGCCCGGCTCCTACAATGAGCAGTTCTTC

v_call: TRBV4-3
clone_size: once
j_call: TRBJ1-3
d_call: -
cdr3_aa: CASSQDLRGNTIYF
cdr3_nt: TGCGCCAGCAGCCAAGATTTACGGGGAAACACCATATATTTT

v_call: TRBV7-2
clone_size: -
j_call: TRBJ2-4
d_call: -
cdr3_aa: CASSLALGGLAKNIQYF
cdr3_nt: TGTGCCAGCAGCTTAGCGCTTGGCGGCTTAGCCAAAAACATTCAGTACTTC

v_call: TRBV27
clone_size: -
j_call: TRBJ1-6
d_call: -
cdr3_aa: CASSFLQLTNSPLHF
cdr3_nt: TGTGCCAGCAGTTTTTTACAGCTGACTAATTCACCCCTCCACTTT

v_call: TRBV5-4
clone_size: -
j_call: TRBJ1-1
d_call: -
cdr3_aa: CASSLGRVSEAFF
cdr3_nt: TGTGCCAGCAGCTTGGGTCGTGTCTCTGAAGCTTTCTTT

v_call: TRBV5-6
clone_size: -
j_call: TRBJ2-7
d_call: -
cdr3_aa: CASSSTHLRGEQYF
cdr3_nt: TGTGCCAGCAGCTCGACGCACCTGAGGGGGGAGCAGTACTTC

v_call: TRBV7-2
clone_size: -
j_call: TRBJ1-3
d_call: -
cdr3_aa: CASSLDVSGGNTIYF
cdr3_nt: TGTGCCAGCAGCTTAGATGTCTCAGGGGGAAACACCATATATTTT

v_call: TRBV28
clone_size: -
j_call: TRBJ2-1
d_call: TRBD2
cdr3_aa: CASSSQRGNSYNEQFF
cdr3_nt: TGTGCCAGCAGTTCCCAGCGGGGCAACTCCTACAATGAGCAGTTCTTC

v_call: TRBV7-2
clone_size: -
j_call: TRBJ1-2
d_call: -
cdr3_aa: CASPGGDGNYGYTF
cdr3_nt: TGTGCCTCGCCCGGAGGGGACGGTAACTATGGCTACACCTTC

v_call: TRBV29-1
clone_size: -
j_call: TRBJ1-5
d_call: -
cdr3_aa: CSVATGKEQPQHF
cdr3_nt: TGCAGCGTTGCGACGGGTAAAGAACAGCCCCAGCATTTT

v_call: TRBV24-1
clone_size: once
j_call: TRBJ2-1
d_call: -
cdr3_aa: CATSDSILHNNEQFF
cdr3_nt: TGTGCCACCAGTGATTCGATCCTCCACAACAATGAGCAGTTCTTC

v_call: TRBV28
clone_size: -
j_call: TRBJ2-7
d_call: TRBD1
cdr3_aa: CASSVPGQSHYEQYF
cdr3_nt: TGTGCCAGCAGTGTACCGGGACAGTCCCACTACGAGCAGTACTTC

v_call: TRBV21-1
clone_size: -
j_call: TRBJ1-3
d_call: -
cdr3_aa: CASSTRTAGNTIYF
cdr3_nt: TGTGCCAGCAGCACTAGGACAGCTGGAAACACCATATATTTT

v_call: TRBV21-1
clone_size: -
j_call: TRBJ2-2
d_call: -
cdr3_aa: CASSKGSTGGKDTGELFF
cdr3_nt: TGTGCCAGCAGCAAAGGCTCGACGGGTGGAAAGGACACCGGGGAGCTGTTTTTT

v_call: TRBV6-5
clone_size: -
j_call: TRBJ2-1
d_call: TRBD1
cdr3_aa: CASSFGTGLSYNEQFF
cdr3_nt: TGTGCCAGCAGTTTCGGGACAGGGCTCTCCTACAATGAGCAGTTCTTC

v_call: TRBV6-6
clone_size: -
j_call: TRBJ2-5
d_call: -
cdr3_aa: CASSYDFRETQYF
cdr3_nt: TGTGCCAGCAGTTACGACTTTCGAGAGACCCAGTACTTC

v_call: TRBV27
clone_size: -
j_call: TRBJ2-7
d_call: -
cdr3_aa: CASTRGYEQYF
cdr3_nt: TGTGCCAGCACCCGGGGGTACGAGCAGTACTTC

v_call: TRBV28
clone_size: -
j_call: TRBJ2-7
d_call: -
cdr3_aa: CASRPGTKDYEQYF
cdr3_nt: TGTGCCAGCAGGCCCGGGACAAAGGACTACGAGCAGTACTTC

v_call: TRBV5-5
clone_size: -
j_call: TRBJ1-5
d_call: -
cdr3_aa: CASSLDRNQPQHF
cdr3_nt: TGTGCCAGCAGCTTGGATAGAAATCAGCCCCAGCATTTT

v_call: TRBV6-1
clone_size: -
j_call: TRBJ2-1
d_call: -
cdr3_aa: CASSENTLVGYNEQFF
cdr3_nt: TGTGCCAGCAGTGAAAACACCCTAGTAGGCTACAATGAGCAGTTCTTC

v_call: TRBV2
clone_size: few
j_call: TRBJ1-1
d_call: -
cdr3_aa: CASRDTVVFGGNTEAFF
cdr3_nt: TGTGCCAGTAGGGACACCGTAGTTTTTGGCGGGAACACTGAAGCTTTCTTT

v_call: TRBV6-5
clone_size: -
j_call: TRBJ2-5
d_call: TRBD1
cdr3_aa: CASSYGTGQQETQYF
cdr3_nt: TGTGCCAGCAGTTACGGGACAGGTCAACAAGAGACCCAGTACTTC

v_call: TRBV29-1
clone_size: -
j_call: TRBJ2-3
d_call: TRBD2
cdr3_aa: CSAGASGRLDTQYF
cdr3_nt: TGCAGCGCGGGAGCCAGCGGGAGACTAGATACGCAGTATTTT

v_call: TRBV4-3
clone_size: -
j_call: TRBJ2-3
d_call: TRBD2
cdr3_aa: CASSQASLLAGGHTDTQYF
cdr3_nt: TGCGCCAGCAGCCAGGCCTCCTTACTAGCGGGGGGTCACACAGATACGCAGTATTTT

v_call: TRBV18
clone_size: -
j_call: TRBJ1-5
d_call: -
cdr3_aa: CASSPMTGDDQPQHF
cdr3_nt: TGTGCCAGCTCACCCATGACGGGGGATGATCAGCCCCAGCATTTT

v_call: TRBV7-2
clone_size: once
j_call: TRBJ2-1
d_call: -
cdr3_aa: CASSPRFYEQFF
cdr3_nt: TGTGCCAGCAGCCCCCGGTTCTATGAGCAGTTCTTC

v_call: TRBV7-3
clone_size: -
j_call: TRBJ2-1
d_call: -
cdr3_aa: CASSTSGHSGNEQFF
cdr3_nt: TGTGCCAGCAGTACCTCGGGACACTCCGGCAATGAGCAGTTCTTC

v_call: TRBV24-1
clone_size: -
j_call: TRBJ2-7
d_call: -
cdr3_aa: CATSDNESGTGGEQYF
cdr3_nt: TGTGCCACCAGTGACAACGAATCCGGGACTGGGGGGGAGCAGTACTTC

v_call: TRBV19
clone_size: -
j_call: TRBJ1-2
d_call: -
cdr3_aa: CASSMSLTAAGYTF
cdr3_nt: TGTGCCAGTAGTATGAGTTTAACAGCTGCTGGCTACACCTTC

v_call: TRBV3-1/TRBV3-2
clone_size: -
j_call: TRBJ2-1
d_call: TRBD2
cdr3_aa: CASSRPGLAGDYNEQFF
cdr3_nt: TGTGCCAGCAGCCGCCCGGGACTAGCGGGCGATTACAATGAGCAGTTCTTC

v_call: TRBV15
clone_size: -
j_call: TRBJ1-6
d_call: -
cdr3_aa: CATSRNRYNSPLHF
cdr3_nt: TGTGCCACCAGCAGAAACAGATATAATTCACCCCTCCACTTT

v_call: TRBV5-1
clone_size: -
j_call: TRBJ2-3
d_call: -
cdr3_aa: CASSLRGHNTDTQYF
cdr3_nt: TGCGCCAGCAGCTTGAGAGGACACAACACAGATACGCAGTATTTT

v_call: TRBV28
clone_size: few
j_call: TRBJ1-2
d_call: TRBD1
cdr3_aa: CASSLYGTGNYGYTF
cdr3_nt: TGTGCCAGCAGTTTGTACGGGACAGGGAACTATGGCTACACCTTC

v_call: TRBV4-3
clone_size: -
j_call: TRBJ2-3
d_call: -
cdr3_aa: CASSQERVGGDTQYF
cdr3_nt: TGCGCCAGCAGCCAAGAAAGAGTCGGAGGAGATACGCAGTATTTT

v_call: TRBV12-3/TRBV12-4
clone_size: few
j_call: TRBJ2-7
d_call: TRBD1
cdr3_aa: CASRGTDEQYF
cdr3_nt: TGTGCCAGCAGGGGGACAGACGAGCAGTACTTC

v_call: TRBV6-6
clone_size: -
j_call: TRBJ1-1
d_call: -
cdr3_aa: CASSSNLGVLAFF
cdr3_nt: TGTGCCAGCAGTTCAAATCTCGGGGTGTTAGCTTTCTTT

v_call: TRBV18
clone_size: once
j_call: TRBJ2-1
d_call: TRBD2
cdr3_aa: CASSLKKTSGSLKDLNNEQFF
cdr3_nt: TGTGCCAGCTCCCTAAAAAAGACTAGCGGAAGCCTGAAAGATCTCAACAATGAGCAGTTCTTC

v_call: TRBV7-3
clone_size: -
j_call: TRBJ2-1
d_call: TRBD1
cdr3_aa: CASSHQTGVPNEQFF
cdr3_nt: TGTGCCAGCAGCCACCAGACAGGGGTTCCCAATGAGCAGTTCTTC

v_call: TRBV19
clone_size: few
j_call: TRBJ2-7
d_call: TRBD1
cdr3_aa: CASSITWTGVSAEQYF
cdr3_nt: TGTGCCAGTAGTATAACATGGACAGGGGTCTCCGCCGAGCAGTACTTC